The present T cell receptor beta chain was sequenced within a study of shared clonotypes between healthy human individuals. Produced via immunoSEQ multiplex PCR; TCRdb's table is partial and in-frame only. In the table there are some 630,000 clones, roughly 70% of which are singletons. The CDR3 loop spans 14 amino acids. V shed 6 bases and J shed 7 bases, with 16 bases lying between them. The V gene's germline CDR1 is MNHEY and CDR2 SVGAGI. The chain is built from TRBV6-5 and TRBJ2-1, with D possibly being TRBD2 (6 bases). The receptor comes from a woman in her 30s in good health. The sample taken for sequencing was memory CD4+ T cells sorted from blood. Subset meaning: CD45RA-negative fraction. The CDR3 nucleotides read TGTGCCAGCAGCCCCGGGGGTAGCAGTAATGAGCAGTTCTTC. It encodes CASSPGGSSNEQFF.